Listed below are T cell receptor beta chains from one sample, sequenced in a study of blood T cells in healthy people across ages. TCRdb re-derived calls from the 5' RACE reads in MiXCR, one entry per CDR3 protein. The table lists some 900,000 distinct CDR3 sequences, roughly 48% of them singletons, with around 15% in the top ten. What was sequenced was blood. The receptors here all came from a man aged 25 to 40 in good health. Both conserved end residues are trimmed from each CDR3.

v_call cdr3_aa
TRBV12-3/TRBV12-4 ASSLGLAGVSEQF
TRBV7-2 ASSLNQGSPNEKLF
TRBV3-1 ASSHPVTDRGETQY
TRBV4-2 ASSHIGAGQPQH
TRBV9 ASDWGSNYGYT
TRBV3-1 ASTLGQRNEQF
TRBV12-3/TRBV12-4 ASSSYSDTQY
TRBV12-3/TRBV12-4 ASSSHGNTEAF
TRBV7-8 ASSWGTQY
TRBV5-1 ASSPGGTSGTYNEQF
TRBV29-1 SIRQGMNTEAF
TRBV7-2 ASSLLRRGSLATDTQY
TRBV24-1 ATEGDTGELF
TRBV28 ASSLESGRREQY
TRBV20-1 SASPGVSYNEQF
TRBV24-1 ATSDRGQKETQY
TRBV15 ATSRTGTGTFYGYT
TRBV27 ASSTSGGPAATQY
TRBV12-3/TRBV12-4 ASSLRLAANTGELF
TRBV4-3 ASSQDGAGINEQF
TRBV5-1 VSSLGGVNQPQH
TRBV7-2 ASSPNRAGANVLT
TRBV9 ASSRLGETGELF
TRBV27 ASSWTVKDTQY
TRBV30 AWSGGDGYT
TRBV12-3/TRBV12-4 ASSGQFNQPQH
TRBV12-3/TRBV12-4 ASSSTSGAVKY
TRBV7-8 ASSLVGYTGYGYT
TRBV6-1 ASSALEEQY
TRBV3-1 ASSQAGLAENSYEQY
TRBV25-1 ASSEPGFSGYT
TRBV6-1 ASQLTASGANVLT